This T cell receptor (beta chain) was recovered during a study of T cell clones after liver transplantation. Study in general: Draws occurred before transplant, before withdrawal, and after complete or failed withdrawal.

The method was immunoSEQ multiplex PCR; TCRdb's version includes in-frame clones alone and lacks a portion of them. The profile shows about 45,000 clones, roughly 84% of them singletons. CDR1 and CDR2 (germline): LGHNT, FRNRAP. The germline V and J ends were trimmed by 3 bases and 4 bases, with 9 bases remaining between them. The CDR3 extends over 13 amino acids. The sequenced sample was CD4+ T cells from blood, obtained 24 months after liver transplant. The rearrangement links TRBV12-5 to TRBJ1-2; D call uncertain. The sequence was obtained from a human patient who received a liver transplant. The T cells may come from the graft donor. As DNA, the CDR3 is TGTGCTAGTGGTTTTGAGACAACCTATGGCTACACCTTC. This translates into CASGFETTYGYTF.